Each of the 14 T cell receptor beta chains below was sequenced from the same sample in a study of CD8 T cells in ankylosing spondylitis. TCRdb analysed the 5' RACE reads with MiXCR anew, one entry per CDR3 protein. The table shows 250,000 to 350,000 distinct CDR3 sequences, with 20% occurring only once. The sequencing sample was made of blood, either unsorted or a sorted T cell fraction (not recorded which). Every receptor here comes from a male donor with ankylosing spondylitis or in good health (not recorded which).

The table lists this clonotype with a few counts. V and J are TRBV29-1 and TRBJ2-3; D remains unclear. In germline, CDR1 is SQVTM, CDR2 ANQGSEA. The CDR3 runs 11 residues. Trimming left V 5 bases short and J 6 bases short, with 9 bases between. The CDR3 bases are TGCAGCGTTAATCCCACCGATACGCAGTATTTT. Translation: CSVNPTDTQYF.

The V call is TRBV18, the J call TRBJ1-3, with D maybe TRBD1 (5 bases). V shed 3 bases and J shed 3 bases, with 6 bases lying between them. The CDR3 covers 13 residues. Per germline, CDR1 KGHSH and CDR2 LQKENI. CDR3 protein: CASSPQGGNTIYF. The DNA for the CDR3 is TGTGCCAGCTCACCTCAGGGTGGAAACACCATATATTTT.

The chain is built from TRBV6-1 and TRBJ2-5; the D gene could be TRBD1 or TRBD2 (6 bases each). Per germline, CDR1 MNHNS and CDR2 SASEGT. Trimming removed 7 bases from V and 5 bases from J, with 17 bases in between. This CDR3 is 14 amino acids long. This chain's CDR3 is CASTYKGGVETQYF. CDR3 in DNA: TGTGCCAGCACCTACAAGGGGGGTGTGGAGACCCAGTACTTC.

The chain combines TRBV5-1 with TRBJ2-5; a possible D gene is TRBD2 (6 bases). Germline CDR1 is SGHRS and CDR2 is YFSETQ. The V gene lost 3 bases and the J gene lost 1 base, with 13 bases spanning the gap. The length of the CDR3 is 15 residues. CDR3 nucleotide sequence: TGCGCCAGCAGCTCCACATTAGCGGTCCAAGAGACCCAGTACTTC. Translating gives CASSSTLAVQETQYF.

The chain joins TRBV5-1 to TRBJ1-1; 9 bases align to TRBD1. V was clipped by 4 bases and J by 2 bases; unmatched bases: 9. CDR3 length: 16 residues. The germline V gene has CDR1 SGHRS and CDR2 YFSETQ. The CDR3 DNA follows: TGCGCCAGCAGCGCACACCCGGGACAGGGAAACACTGAAGCTTTCTTT. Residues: CASSAHPGQGNTEAFF. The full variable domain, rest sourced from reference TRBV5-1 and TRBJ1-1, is KAGVTQTPRYLIKTRGQQVTLSCSPISGHRSVSWYQQTPGQGLQFLFEYFSETQRNKGNFPGRFSGRQFSNSRSEMNVSTLELGDSALYLCASSAHPGQGNTEAFFGQGTRLTVV.

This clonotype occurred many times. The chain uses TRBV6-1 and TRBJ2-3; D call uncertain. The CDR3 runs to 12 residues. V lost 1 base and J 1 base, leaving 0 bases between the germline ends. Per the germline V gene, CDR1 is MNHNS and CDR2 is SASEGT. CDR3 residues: CASSEGTDTQYF. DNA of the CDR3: TGTGCCAGCAGTGAAGGCACAGATACGCAGTATTTT.

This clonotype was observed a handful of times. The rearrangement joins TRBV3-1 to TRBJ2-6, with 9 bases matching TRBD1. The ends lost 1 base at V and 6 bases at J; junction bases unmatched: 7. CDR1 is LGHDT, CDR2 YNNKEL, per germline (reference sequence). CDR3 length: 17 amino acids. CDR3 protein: CASSQGSGTGTANVLTF. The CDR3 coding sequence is TGTGCCAGCAGCCAAGGGTCCGGGACAGGGACGGCCAACGTCCTGACTTTC. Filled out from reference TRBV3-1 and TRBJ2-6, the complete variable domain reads DTAVSQTPKYLVTQMGNDKSIKCEQNLGHDTMYWYKQDSKKFLKIMFSYNNKELIINETVPNRFSPKSPDKAHLNLHINSLELGDSAVYFCASSQGSGTGTANVLTFGAGSRLTVL.

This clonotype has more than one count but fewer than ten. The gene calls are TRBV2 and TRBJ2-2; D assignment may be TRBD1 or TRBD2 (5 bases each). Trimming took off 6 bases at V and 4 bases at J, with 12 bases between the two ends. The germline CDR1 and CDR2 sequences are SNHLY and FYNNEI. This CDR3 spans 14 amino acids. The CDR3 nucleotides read TGTGCCAGCAGCAGGACCGGGGCCACCGGGGAGCTGTTTTTT. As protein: CASSRTGATGELFF.

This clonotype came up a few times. The CDR3 sequence: CSAIPRETDYEQYV. Here the CDR3 DNA reads TGCAGTGCCATCCCCCGGGAGACCGACTACGAGCAGTACGTC. J is TRBJ2-7 and V is TRBV20-1, with D maybe TRBD2 (6 bases). V was trimmed by 6 bases and J by 3 bases, leaving 18 bases between them. The CDR3 sequence is 14 residues long. The germline gives CDR1 DFQATT, CDR2 SNEGSKA (reference sequence).

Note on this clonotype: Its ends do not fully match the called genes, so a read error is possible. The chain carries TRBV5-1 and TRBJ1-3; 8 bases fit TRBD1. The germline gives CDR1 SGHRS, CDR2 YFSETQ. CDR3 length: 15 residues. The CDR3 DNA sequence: TGCGCCAGCAGCCCGAGGACAGGGAGAGGAAGCACCATATATTTT. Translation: CASSPRTGRGSTIYF.

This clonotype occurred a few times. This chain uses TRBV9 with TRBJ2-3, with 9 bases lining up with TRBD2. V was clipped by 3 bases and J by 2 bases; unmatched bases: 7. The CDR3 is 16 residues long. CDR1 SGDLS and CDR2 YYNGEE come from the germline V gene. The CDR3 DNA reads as TGTGCCAGCAGCGAACAAAGCGGGGGGCACACAGATACGCAGTATTTT. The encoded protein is CASSEQSGGHTDTQYF.

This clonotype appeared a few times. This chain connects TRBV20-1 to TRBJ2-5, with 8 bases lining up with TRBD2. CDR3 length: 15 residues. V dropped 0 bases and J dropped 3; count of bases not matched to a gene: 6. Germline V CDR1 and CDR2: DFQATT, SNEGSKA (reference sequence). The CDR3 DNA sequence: TGCAGTGCTAGAGATCGGCGGGGGGTCAAAGAGACCCAGTACTTC. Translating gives CSARDRRGVKETQYF.

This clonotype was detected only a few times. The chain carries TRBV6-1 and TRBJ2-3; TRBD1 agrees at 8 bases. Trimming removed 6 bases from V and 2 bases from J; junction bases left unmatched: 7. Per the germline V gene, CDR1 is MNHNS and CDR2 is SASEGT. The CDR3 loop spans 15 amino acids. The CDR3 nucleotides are TGTGCCAGCAGGCCAGGGACAGGTTACACAGATACGCAGTATTTT. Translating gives CASRPGTGYTDTQYF.

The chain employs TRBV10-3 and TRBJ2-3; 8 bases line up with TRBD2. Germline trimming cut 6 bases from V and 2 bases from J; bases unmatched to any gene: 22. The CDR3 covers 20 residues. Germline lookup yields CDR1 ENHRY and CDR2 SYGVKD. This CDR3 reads CAIREILLLAGGQYTDTQYF. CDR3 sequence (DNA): TGTGCCATCAGGGAGATCCTCTTGCTAGCGGGCGGTCAATACACAGATACGCAGTATTTT.